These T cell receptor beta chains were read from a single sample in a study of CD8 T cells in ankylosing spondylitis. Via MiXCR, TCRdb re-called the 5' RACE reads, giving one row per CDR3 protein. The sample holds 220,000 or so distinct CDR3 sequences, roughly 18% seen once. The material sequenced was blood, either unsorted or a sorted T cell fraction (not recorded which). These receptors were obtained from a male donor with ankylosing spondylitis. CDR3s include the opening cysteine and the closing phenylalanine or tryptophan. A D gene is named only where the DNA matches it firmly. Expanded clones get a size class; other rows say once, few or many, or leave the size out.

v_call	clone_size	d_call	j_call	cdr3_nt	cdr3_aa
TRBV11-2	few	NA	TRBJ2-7	TGTGCCAGCAGCCATTGGGCGGGCAGGGCCTCGGGGGAGCAGTACTTC	CASSHWAGRASGEQYF
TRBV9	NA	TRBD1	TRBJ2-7	TGTGCCAGCAGCGCCGGACAGGGGCGATACGAGCAGTACTTC	CASSAGQGRYEQYF
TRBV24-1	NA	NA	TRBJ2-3	TGTGCCACCAGTGAGCGGGGCCCCACAGATACGCAGTATTTT	CATSERGPTDTQYF
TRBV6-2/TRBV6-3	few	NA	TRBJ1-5	TGTGCCAGCAGTTTCCGGACGAGTGCTCAGCCCCAGCATTTT	CASSFRTSAQPQHF
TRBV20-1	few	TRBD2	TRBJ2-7	TGCAGTGCTAGAGATTGGGGGGGTGAGACCGACGCCTACGAGCAGTACTTC	CSARDWGGETDAYEQYF
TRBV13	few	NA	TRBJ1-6	TGTGCCAGCAGCACCTCAGGGGAAAATTCACCCCTCCACTTT	CASSTSGENSPLHF
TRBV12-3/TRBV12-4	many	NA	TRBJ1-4	TGTGCCAGCAGACCGCCCCCTGATAGTGAAAAACTGTTTTTT	CASRPPPDSEKLFF
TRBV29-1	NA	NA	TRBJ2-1	TGCAGCGTTCTAATTTTTGAGCAGTTCTTC	CSVLIFEQFF
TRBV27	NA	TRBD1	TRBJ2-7	TGTGCCAGCAGTTGGGGACAGGGGGCCCACGAGCAGTACTTC	CASSWGQGAHEQYF
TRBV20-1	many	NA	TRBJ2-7	TGCAGCAGTGCTAGTGAACAGGGATTACACGAGCAGTACTTC	CSSASEQGLHEQYF
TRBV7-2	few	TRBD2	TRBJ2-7	TGTGCCAGCAGCTTATCTAGCGGAGTAGCCGGCGAGCAGTACTTC	CASSLSSGVAGEQYF
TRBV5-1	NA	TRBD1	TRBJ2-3	TGCGCCAGCAGCTCCGGGACAGCTAGCACAGATACGCAGTATTTT	CASSSGTASTDTQYF
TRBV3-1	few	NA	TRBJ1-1	TGTGCCAGCAGCCGCCCCGACAGGATGAACACTGAAGCTTTCTTT	CASSRPDRMNTEAFF
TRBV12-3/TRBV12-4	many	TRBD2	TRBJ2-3	TGTGCCAGCATTAGCGGGGAGACAGATACGCAGTATTTT	CASISGETDTQYF
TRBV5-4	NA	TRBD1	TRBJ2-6	TGTGCCAGCAGCTGGACAGGGTATGGGGCCAACGTCCTGACTTTC	CASSWTGYGANVLTF
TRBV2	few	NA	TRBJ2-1	TGTGCCAGTTTCCAGGGACTGGACTACAATGAGCAGTTCTTC	CASFQGLDYNEQFF
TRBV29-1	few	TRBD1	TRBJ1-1	TGCAGCGTTGAGGGATACAGGGGAGATCTTCCTGAAGCTTTCTTT	CSVEGYRGDLPEAFF
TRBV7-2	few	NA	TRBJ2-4	TGTGCCAGCAGCCCGGAGGAGGGAAACATTCAGTACTTC	CASSPEEGNIQYF
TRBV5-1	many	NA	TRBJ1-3	TGCGCCAGCAGCGCAGGCAGGGACCCTGGAAACACCATATATTTT	CASSAGRDPGNTIYF
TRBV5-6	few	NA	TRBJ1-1	TGTGCCAGCAGCTTGGACAGCCGCACTGAAGCTTTCTTT	CASSLDSRTEAFF
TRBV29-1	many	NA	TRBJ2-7	TGCAGCGTTGAAGGGGGATCCCCCTACGAGCAGTACTTC	CSVEGGSPYEQYF
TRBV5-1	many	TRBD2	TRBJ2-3	TGCGCCAGCAGAAACCCTAGCGGGAGCACAGATACGCAGTATTTT	CASRNPSGSTDTQYF
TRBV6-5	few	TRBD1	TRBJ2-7	TGTGCCAGCAGTTACGGAGGACAGGCCTACGAGCAGTACTTC	CASSYGGQAYEQYF
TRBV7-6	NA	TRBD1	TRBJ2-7	TGTGCCAGCAGCGGACAGGAATACTACGAGCAGTACTTC	CASSGQEYYEQYF